Below, 27 T cell receptor beta chains from the same sample are listed, as sequenced in a study of T cell changes during pregnancy in multiple sclerosis. The protocol was immunoSEQ multiplex PCR, while the TCRdb copy is restricted to in-frame clones and leaves out a portion. The table shows 65,000 to 75,000 clones, with just over 90% occurring only once. The sequenced sample was peripheral blood, obtained in the second trimester of pregnancy. These receptors were taken from a female donor with multiple sclerosis, enrolled in a pregnancy study.

The rearrangement joins TRBV15 to TRBJ2-3; the D is unclear. The CDR3 loop spans 16 amino acids. Per the germline V gene, CDR1 is LNHNV and CDR2 is YYDKDF (reference sequence). Trimming took off 4 bases at V and 3 bases at J, with 17 bases between the two ends. CDR3 nucleotide sequence: TGTGCCACCAGCACTAATGAGGAAGGTTGGACAGATACGCAGTATTTT. Translation gives CATSTNEEGWTDTQYF. The full variable domain, rest sourced from reference TRBV15 and TRBJ2-3, is DAMVIQNPRYQVTQFGKPVTLSCSQTLNHNVMYWYQQKSSQAPKLLFHYYDKDFNNEADTPDNFQSRRPNTSFCFLDIRSPGLGDTAMYLCATSTNEEGWTDTQYFGPGTRLTVL.

The V call is TRBV5-1, the J call TRBJ2-1; tentatively, D is TRBD2 (6 bases). The ends were cut back, 0 bases at V and 5 bases at J, with 9 bases in the middle. The CDR3 loop spans 14 amino acids. The germline V gene encodes CDR1 SGHRS and CDR2 YFSETQ. CDR3 in DNA: TGCGCCAGCAGCTTGGGCGGGGCCGACAATGAGCAGTTCTTC. It yields the protein CASSLGGADNEQFF.

The chain employs TRBV15 and TRBJ2-7, with 7 bases matching TRBD2. From germline, CDR1 is LNHNV and CDR2 YYDKDF (reference sequence). The V and J ends lost 1 base and 7 bases, in that order; junction bases with no gene match: 7. The CDR3 sequence is 14 residues long. The DNA of the CDR3 is TGTGCCACCAGCAGAGGGACTAGTGTCGGTGAGCAGTACTTC. Its translation is CATSRGTSVGEQYF.

The V and J genes are TRBV7-9 and TRBJ1-1; 7 bases are a match to TRBD1. This CDR3 is built from 15 residues. The trim removed 0 bases at V and 10 bases at J, leaving 11 bases unmatched. Germline lookup yields CDR1 SEHNR and CDR2 FQNEAQ (reference sequence). The CDR3, as DNA: TGTGCCAGCAGCTTAGCGCTAGACAGGGCCGGTGGAGCTTTCTTT. This encodes CASSLALDRAGGAFF.

The rearrangement links TRBV11-2 to TRBJ2-5, with TRBD2 matching over 8 bases. Germline trimming cut 4 bases from V and 0 bases from J; bases unmatched to any gene: 7. Germline CDR1 SGHAT, CDR2 FQNNGV. CDR3 length: 16 residues. In nucleotides, the CDR3 is TGTGCCAGCAGCTCAGAAGCGGGGGCGTACCAAGAGACCCAGTACTTC. It translates to CASSSEAGAYQETQYF.

The rearrangement joins TRBV7-9 to TRBJ2-2, with D unclear. The CDR3 totals 14 residues. Germline lookup yields CDR1 SEHNR and CDR2 FQNEAQ (reference sequence). Trimming took off 8 bases at V and 0 bases at J, with 10 bases between the two ends. The chain's CDR3 is CASGYSANTGELFF. In DNA, the CDR3 is TGTGCCAGCGGCTATTCGGCGAACACCGGGGAGCTGTTTTTT.

V usage is TRBV30 and J usage is TRBJ2-7; TRBD2 aligns across 15 bases. Germline values: CDR1 GTSNPN, CDR2 SVGIG (reference sequence). This CDR3 comprises 18 residues. The V gene end was trimmed by 3 bases and the J gene end by 5 bases; junction bases not matched to a gene: 14. CDR3 residues: CAWSVSGTSGGTVDEQYF. The CDR3 nucleotides read TGTGCCTGGAGCGTTTCCGGGACTAGCGGGGGGACTGTCGACGAGCAGTACTTC.

DNA of the CDR3: TGCGCCAGCAGGAACGCGGGGGCGGTAGGCTACACCTTC. Its protein is CASRNAGAVGYTF. The rearrangement links TRBV10-2 to TRBJ1-2; TRBD1 might be the D (6 bases). There are 13 residues in the CDR3. V lost 6 bases to trimming and J lost 8 bases, with 16 bases between them. CDR1 is WSHSY, CDR2 SAAADI, per germline.

The rearrangement joins TRBV11-3 to TRBJ2-2, with TRBD2 matching over 13 bases. The trim removed 5 bases at V and 3 bases at J, leaving 3 bases unmatched. The V gene's germline CDR1 is SGHNT and CDR2 YENEEA. The CDR3 has 16 amino acids. The CDR3 loop reads CASSPGLAGDTGELFF. DNA of the CDR3: TGTGCCAGCAGCCCAGGACTAGCGGGAGACACCGGGGAGCTGTTTTTT.

The chain employs TRBV27 and TRBJ1-1, with 8 nucleotides matching TRBD1. V shed 5 bases and J 4 bases; nucleotides not matched to a gene: 9. This CDR3 comprises 15 residues. Germline V gives CDR1 MNHEY, CDR2 SMNVEV (reference sequence). The CDR3 reads CASSPGQGGATEAFF. Here the CDR3 DNA reads TGTGCCAGCAGTCCCGGACAGGGAGGAGCCACTGAAGCTTTCTTT.

The gene calls are TRBV7-2 and TRBJ1-1; TRBD1 agrees at 7 bases. V lost 5 bases to trimming and J lost 4 bases; unmatched junction nucleotides: 7. Germline V gene lookup returns CDR1 SGHTA and CDR2 FQGNSA. This CDR3 comprises 14 residues. The CDR3 DNA reads TGTGCCAGCAGCACGACAGGGATCGGCACTGAAGCTTTCTTT. It encodes CASSTTGIGTEAFF.

This chain connects TRBV11-1 to TRBJ2-1; the D gene is possibly TRBD2 (5 bases). With 3 bases removed from V and 0 bases from J, the gap between germline ends came to 15 bases. CDR3 length equals 17 residues. The germline gives CDR1 SGHAT, CDR2 FQDESV (reference sequence). The chain's CDR3 is CASSFLLGRGSYNEQFF. In DNA form, the CDR3 reads TGTGCCAGCAGCTTCCTATTAGGACGGGGCTCCTACAATGAGCAGTTCTTC. The full variable domain, with the rest looked up from reference TRBV11-1 and TRBJ2-1, is EAEVAQSPRYKITEKSQAVAFWCDPISGHATLYWYRQILGQGPELLVQFQDESVVDDSQLPKDRFSAERLKGVDSTLKIQPAELGDSAMYLCASSFLLGRGSYNEQFFGPGTRLTVL.

The chain employs TRBV6-1 and TRBJ1-2; D is possibly TRBD1 (6 bases). Trimming left V 8 bases short and J 12 bases short, with 19 bases between. The CDR3 has 12 amino acids. Germline lookup yields CDR1 MNHNS and CDR2 SASEGT. The DNA for the CDR3 is TGTGCCAGCGAAGACAGGACCCCATGGCACACCTTC. The encoded protein is CASEDRTPWHTF.

This rearrangement joins TRBV29-1 to TRBJ2-7, with D tentatively TRBD2 (5 bases). V was pared by 7 bases and J by 2 bases, with 9 bases between. The CDR3 contains 11 residues. Germline V gives CDR1 SQVTM, CDR2 ANQGSEA. CDR3 sequence: CSARRTYEQYF. The CDR3 nucleotides read TGCAGCGCTCGGAGGACCTACGAGCAGTACTTC.

The chain recombines TRBV5-1 with TRBJ1-2, with D tentatively TRBD1 (6 bases). Per germline, CDR1 SGHRS and CDR2 YFSETQ. This CDR3 region has 13 residues. Trimming took 0 bases from V and 5 from J, leaving 8 bases between them. CDR3 amino acids: CASSLDREYGYTF. The CDR3 coding sequence is TGCGCCAGCAGCTTGGACAGGGAATATGGCTACACCTTC.

The rearrangement links TRBV7-9 to TRBJ2-1; 12 bases map to TRBD2. The germline CDR1 and CDR2 sequences are SEHNR and FQNEAQ (reference sequence). Losses at the gene ends were 1 base for V and 8 bases for J; bases not matched to a gene: 9. The CDR3 is 17 amino acids. CDR3 bases: TGTGCCAGCAGCTTAGACCTAGCGGGAGGGCCGTTCGATGAGCAGTTCTTC. It codes for CASSLDLAGGPFDEQFF.

The chain employs TRBV27 and TRBJ1-2; 7 positions agree with TRBD1. Trimming took 5 bases from V and 7 from J; bases not matched to a gene: 10. Germline lookup yields CDR1 MNHEY and CDR2 SMNVEV (reference sequence). The CDR3 runs to 14 residues. The CDR3: CASSPKTGRGGYTF. CDR3 in DNA: TGTGCCAGCAGTCCAAAGACAGGGCGGGGTGGCTACACCTTC.

The chain employs TRBV5-8 and TRBJ1-1; 8 bases are shared with TRBD1. Germline CDR1 SGHTS, CDR2 YDEGEE. V lost 4 bases, J lost 1 base, and 6 bases stayed unmatched. The CDR3 has 15 amino acids. CDR3 nucleotides: TGTGCCAGCAGCCTTACGACAGGGGCGAACACTGAAGCTTTCTTT. Protein product: CASSLTTGANTEAFF.

This clone was seen just once. The chain couples TRBV7-8 to TRBJ2-7; TRBD2 matches 7 bases. Germline V gene lookup returns CDR1 SGHVS and CDR2 FQNEAQ. CDR3 size: 16 residues. With 4 bases clipped from V and 0 bases from J, the junction kept 9 bases outside the gene matches. CDR3 region: CASSSMSLAASYEQYF. As DNA, the CDR3 is TGTGCCAGCAGCTCAATGAGCCTAGCGGCCTCCTACGAGCAGTACTTC. The variable domain in full, with the rest retrieved from reference TRBV7-8 and TRBJ2-7, is GAGVSQSPRYKVAKRGQDVALRCDPISGHVSLFWYQQALGQGPEFLTYFQNEAQLDKSGLPSDRFFAERPEGSVSTLKIQRTQQEDSAVYLCASSSMSLAASYEQYFGPGTRLTVT.

This chain links TRBV11-2 with TRBJ1-2; 9 bases align to TRBD1. The ends lost 1 base at V and 6 bases at J; junction bases unmatched: 18. This CDR3 contains 19 residues. The germline gives CDR1 SGHAT, CDR2 FQNNGV. The CDR3 spells CASSLGYRDRALLYDGYTF. CDR3 DNA sequence: TGTGCCAGCAGCTTAGGGTACCGGGACAGGGCACTCCTTTACGATGGCTACACCTTC.

This clone was detected only once. This chain uses TRBV27 with TRBJ1-1, with D uncertain. Trimming stripped 0 bases from V and 0 bases from J, with 2 bases between. The germline V gene has CDR1 MNHEY and CDR2 SMNVEV (reference sequence). This CDR3 contains 13 residues. The CDR3 region has the DNA TGTGCCAGCAGTTTATCCGTGAACACTGAAGCTTTCTTT. Residues: CASSLSVNTEAFF.

The CDR3 DNA follows: TGTGCCTGGAGTACGAGCTCCTATAATTCACCCCTCCACTTT. It is translated as CAWSTSSYNSPLHF. The rearrangement joins TRBV30 to TRBJ1-6; D unresolved. CDR1 is GTSNPN and CDR2 is SVGIG in the germline V gene (reference sequence). Trimming pared 2 bases from V and 0 bases from J, leaving 5 bases between. The CDR3 loop spans 14 amino acids.

The V and J genes are TRBV6-5 and TRBJ1-5; D is perhaps TRBD1 (5 bases). The CDR3 totals 15 residues. The V gene's germline CDR1 is MNHEY and CDR2 SVGAGI. Trimming removed 0 bases at V and 9 bases at J, with 15 bases between. DNA for the CDR3: TGTGCCAGCAGTTACTCCGCGGCCGGCGGGGGGCCCCAGCATTTT. Its protein is CASSYSAAGGGPQHF.

This clone was seen once. This chain joins TRBV7-2 and TRBJ2-5; TRBD2 aligns across 12 bases. CDR1 and CDR2 (germline): SGHTA, FQGNSA. The CDR3 covers 16 residues. Trimming removed 5 bases from V and 4 bases from J; junction bases left unmatched: 8. The CDR3 is CASSPLAGGKRETQYF. The DNA for the CDR3 is TGTGCCAGCAGCCCCCTAGCGGGGGGGAAGCGAGAGACCCAGTACTTC.

The V call is TRBV18, the J call TRBJ1-1; a possible D gene is TRBD1 (6 bases). V lost 3 bases and J 2 bases, leaving 19 bases between the germline ends. There are 17 residues in the CDR3. From germline, CDR1 is KGHSH and CDR2 LQKENI. The CDR3 here is CASSPTPHGQINTEAFF. The CDR3, as DNA: TGTGCCAGCTCACCCACGCCCCATGGACAGATAAACACTGAAGCTTTCTTT. Supplemented by reference TRBV18 and TRBJ1-1, the full variable domain reads NAGVMQNPRHLVRRRGQEARLRCSPMKGHSHVYWYRQLPEEGLKFMVYLQKENIIDESGMPKERFSAEFPKEGPSILRIQQVVRGDSAAYFCASSPTPHGQINTEAFFGQGTRLTVV.

J is TRBJ1-3 and V is TRBV5-8, with TRBD1 matching over 12 bases. This CDR3 spans 16 amino acids. Germline trimming cut 3 bases from V and 5 bases from J; bases unmatched to any gene: 6. Germline-derived CDR1 and CDR2 are SGHTS and YDEGEE. Here the CDR3 DNA reads TGTGCCAGCAGCTCCCGGGACAGGGGGCAGAGAAACACCATATATTTT. Translation gives CASSSRDRGQRNTIYF.

The CDR3 here is CASSLAQEDTQYF. Here the CDR3 DNA reads TGTGCCAGCAGCTTAGCGCAGGAAGATACGCAGTATTTT. The genes are TRBV7-2 and TRBJ2-3; the D is unclear. This CDR3 has 13 amino acids. V lost 0 bases, J lost 5 bases, and 6 bases lay in between. The V gene's germline CDR1 is SGHTA and CDR2 FQGNSA.